Each of the 21 T cell receptor beta chains below was sequenced from the same sample in a study of metastatic and nonmetastatic thyroid tumors. TCRdb re-called the PCR reads via MiXCR. The sample records 60,000 or so clones, roughly 4% being singletons. Patients underwent thyroid surgery, and none had received any treatment before it. Material: blood. These receptor sequences come from a female donor with papillary thyroid cancer or a benign thyroid nodule (not recorded which). Some clones in this sample may be carry-over from other donors' samples.

As concerns this clone: The sample holds other DNA sequences that translate to the same CDR3. This chain joins TRBV19 and TRBJ1-5, with 9 bases that match TRBD1. CDR1 and CDR2 (germline): LNHDA, SQIVND (reference sequence). Trimming at V came to 4 bases and at J to 2 bases, leaving 6 bases not matched to a gene. The CDR3 has 16 amino acids. The CDR3 region is CASSTGQGAGNQPQHF. DNA of the CDR3: TGTGCCAGTAGTACGGGACAGGGTGCTGGCAATCAGCCCCAGCATTTT.

This clone has just a few counts. Additional DNA sequences in this sample encode the identical CDR3. The genes are TRBV11-3 and TRBJ2-7; D is unclear. V lost 6 bases and J 4 bases, leaving 7 bases between the germline ends. Germline CDR1 and CDR2: SGHNT and YENEEA. The CDR3 runs 11 residues. The CDR3 protein is CASSRGYEQYF. The CDR3 nucleotides are TGTGCCAGCAGTCGTGGTTACGAGCAGTACTTC. Full variable domain (outside the CDR3, taken from reference TRBV11-3 and TRBJ2-7): EAGVVQSPRYKIIEKKQPVAFWCNPISGHNTLYWYLQNLGQGPELLIRYENEEAVDDSQLPKDRFSAERLKGVDSTLKIQPAELGDSAVYLCASSRGYEQYFGPGTRLTVT.

This clone came up many times. The chain has TRBV9 and TRBJ2-1; 7 bases are a match to TRBD2. J was trimmed by 8 bases and V by 0 bases; bases with no gene match: 5. This CDR3 is 14 amino acids long. Germline loops: CDR1 SGDLS, CDR2 YYNGEE. CDR3 protein: CASSVGGGSDEQFF. The CDR3 bases are TGTGCCAGCAGCGTAGGGGGAGGGAGTGATGAGCAGTTCTTC.

This clone has a count of ten or more. This rearrangement joins TRBV10-1 to TRBJ2-1, with D unclear. CDR3 length: 13 residues. V lost 9 bases to trimming and J lost 5 bases, with 14 bases between them. Germline loops: CDR1 WNHNN, CDR2 SYGVQD (reference sequence). This CDR3 reads CASRPTGHNEQFF. In DNA, the CDR3 is TGCGCCAGTAGGCCAACCGGGCACAATGAGCAGTTCTTC.

This clone was counted a few times. The sample carries other DNA sequences with the same CDR3. The J gene is TRBJ1-6, the V gene TRBV7-9; D is possibly TRBD1 (6 bases). V dropped 5 bases and J dropped 8 bases, with 13 bases sitting between them. The germline V gene encodes CDR1 SEHNR and CDR2 FQNEAQ (reference sequence). This CDR3 contains 14 residues. Here the CDR3 reads CASSATGVYSPLHF. CDR3 DNA: TGTGCCAGCAGCGCGACAGGCGTCTATTCACCCCTCCACTTT.

This clone came up many times. CDR3 DNA: TGTGCCAGCAGTCCGGGTTTGGGGGCCGAAGCTTTCTTT. Encoded protein: CASSPGLGAEAFF. The V call is TRBV12-3 or TRBV12-4, the J call TRBJ1-1; D is possibly TRBD1 (6 bases). This CDR3 comprises 13 residues. V was clipped by 5 bases and J by 8 bases, with 15 bases between them.

With regard to this clone: This sequence may be a read error, since a much larger clone differs from it by one base. Other nucleotide sequences in the sample specify the same CDR3. This chain joins TRBV2 and TRBJ2-1; 7 bases line up with TRBD2. The CDR3 runs 15 residues. After removal of 6 bases from V and 3 bases from J, the junction contained 8 bases not matched to a gene. Per the germline V gene, CDR1 is SNHLY and CDR2 is FYNNEI. CDR3 sequence reads: CASSPLTGGYNEQFF. Written as DNA, the CDR3 is TGTGCCAGCAGCCCGCTGACGGGGGGCTACAATGAGCAGTTCTTC. The full variable domain, with the rest looked up from reference TRBV2 and TRBJ2-1, is EPEVTQTPSHQVTQMGQEVILRCVPISNHLYFYWYRQILGQKVEFLVSFYNNEISEKSEIFDDQFSVERPDGSNFTLKIRSTKLEDSAMYFCASSPLTGGYNEQFFGPGTRLTVL.

At least ten counts were recorded for this clone. The J gene is TRBJ2-1, the V gene TRBV7-2; D may be TRBD1 or TRBD2 (5 bases each). The CDR3 is 13 residues long. Germline V CDR1 and CDR2: SGHTA, FQGNSA. Deletions cut 5 bases from V and 10 bases from J, with 15 bases between. CDR3 amino acids: CASSPAPWDEQFF. CDR3 in DNA: TGTGCCAGCAGCCCTGCCCCGTGGGACGAGCAGTTCTTC.

V is TRBV2 and J is TRBJ2-3, with D possibly matching TRBD2 (5 bases). V lost 5 bases, J lost 3 bases, and 12 bases lay in between. The CDR3 length is 14 residues. From germline, CDR1 is SNHLY and CDR2 FYNNEI. CDR3: CASSRNTRTDTQYF. CDR3 in DNA: TGTGCCAGCAGTCGTAACACTAGAACAGATACGCAGTATTTT.

In this sample, this clone turned up many times. This chain links TRBV7-6 with TRBJ2-1; 9 nucleotides align to TRBD2. V was clipped by 1 base and J by 9 bases; unmatched bases: 4. Germline V gene data show CDR1 as SGHVS and CDR2 as FNYEAQ. The CDR3 is 14 residues long. The CDR3 protein is CASSLEGLASEQFF. The CDR3 DNA reads as TGTGCCAGCAGCTTAGAAGGACTAGCGTCTGAGCAGTTCTTC.

This clone has at least ten counts. The chain recombines TRBV12-3 or TRBV12-4 with TRBJ1-5; no reliable D call. V lost 4 bases, J lost 2 bases, and 12 bases lay in between. The CDR3 has 15 amino acids. CDR3 sequence: CASSSPGSGNQPQHF. The DNA of the CDR3 is TGTGCCAGCAGTTCTCCCGGGAGCGGCAATCAGCCCCAGCATTTT.

In regard to this clone: The germline gene is not matched at one end of the junction; a read error may be the cause. The chain couples TRBV24-1 to TRBJ2-2; 7 nucleotides agree with TRBD2. Per germline, CDR1 KGHDR and CDR2 SFDVKD. There are 15 residues in the CDR3. CDR3 coding DNA: TGTGACACCAGTGTGCGGGGGTCCGAGGTCGGGGAGCTGTTTTTT. Protein sequence: CDTSVRGSEVGELFF.

There are many counts of this clone. The same CDR3 can be traced to other DNA sequences in this sample. The chain uses TRBV10-3 and TRBJ2-3; D call uncertain. The CDR3 length is 14 residues. The V and J ends lost 4 bases and 3 bases respectively, with 11 bases between them. Germline V lookup: CDR1 ENHRY, CDR2 SYGVKD. Here the CDR3 DNA reads TGTGCCATCAGTGGAGGCCTTTTAACAGATACGCAGTATTTT. Protein: CAISGGLLTDTQYF.

The table lists this clone with many counts. The junction departs from the called germline gene at one end, perhaps through a read error. The chain joins TRBV7-7 to TRBJ1-5; 8 nucleotides line up with TRBD1. The CDR3 runs to 19 residues. Germline V CDR1 and CDR2: SSHAT, FNYEAQ (reference sequence). The DNA for the CDR3 is TGTGCTAGCAGCCAAAAACGGGGACAGGTTCGACATAGCAATCAGCCCCAGCATTTT. Translation gives CASSQKRGQVRHSNQPQHF.

This clone was seen more than once but under ten times. V and J are TRBV5-1 and TRBJ2-3; TRBD2 aligns across 14 bases. The ends lost 3 bases at V and 6 bases at J; junction bases unmatched: 12. Per germline, CDR1 SGHRS and CDR2 YFSETQ. This CDR3 spans 18 amino acids. CDR3 in amino acids: CASSSPPGTSGSRDTQYF. Written as DNA, the CDR3 is TGCGCCAGCAGCTCGCCTCCCGGGACTAGCGGGAGTAGGGATACGCAGTATTTT.

This clone was detected many times. The chain employs TRBV12-3 or TRBV12-4 and TRBJ2-1; 10 nucleotides agree with TRBD2. This CDR3 contains 16 residues. J was trimmed by 4 bases and V by 6 bases; bases with no gene match: 9. The CDR3 loop reads CASSLTVAGGYNEQFF. In DNA, the CDR3 is TGTGCCAGCAGCCTTACGGTAGCGGGAGGTTACAATGAGCAGTTCTTC.

The table lists this clone with many counts. The rearrangement uses TRBV7-9 and TRBJ1-2; D call uncertain. The V end was cut by 5 bases, the J end by 7 bases, with 14 bases between. The CDR3 consists of 13 residues. The germline V gene has CDR1 SEHNR and CDR2 FQNEAQ (reference sequence). In nucleotides, the CDR3 is TGTGCCAGCAGCAAAGACCCCCGGGGTGGCTACACCTTC. It is translated as CASSKDPRGGYTF. Drawing the rest from reference TRBV7-9 and TRBJ1-2, the complete variable domain is DTGVSQNPRHKITKRGQNVTFRCDPISEHNRLYWYRQTLGQGPEFLTYFQNEAQLEKSRLLSDRFSAERPKGSFSTLEIQRTEQGDSAMYLCASSKDPRGGYTFGSGTRLTVV.

In its sample, this clone was seen many times. The J gene is TRBJ2-7, the V gene TRBV9; 8 nucleotides align to TRBD2. J gave up 7 bases and V 0 bases, and 9 bases lay outside the gene matches. CDR1 is SGDLS and CDR2 is YYNGEE in the germline V gene. The length of the CDR3 is 15 residues. CDR3 nucleotide sequence: TGTGCCAGCAGCGTAGGGGGGGCGGGAGGTAGAGAGCAGTACTTC. As protein: CASSVGGAGGREQYF. The full variable domain, completed using reference TRBV9 and TRBJ2-7, is DSGVTQTPKHLITATGQRVTLRCSPRSGDLSVYWYQQSLDQGLQFLIQYYNGEERAKGNILERFSAQQFPDLHSELNLSSLELGDSALYFCASSVGGAGGREQYFGPGTRLTVT.

A few counts support this clone. The chain combines TRBV7-2 with TRBJ1-5; perhaps TRBD1 as D (5 bases). Germline V gene lookup returns CDR1 SGHTA and CDR2 FQGNSA. The V end was cut by 6 bases, the J end by 0 bases, with 12 bases between. This CDR3 is 15 amino acids long. The CDR3 here is CASSKGTDSNQPQHF. The CDR3 bases are TGTGCCAGCAGTAAAGGGACGGATAGCAATCAGCCCCAGCATTTT.

This clone was seen at least ten times. The chain is built from TRBV30 and TRBJ2-3; TRBD2 agrees at 12 bases. The germline gives CDR1 GTSNPN, CDR2 SVGIG (reference sequence). CDR3 length: 16 residues. Unmatched junction bases numbered 4, after V lost 3 bases and J lost 0 bases. The CDR3 loop is CAWRGLAGLSTDTQYF. The CDR3 DNA sequence: TGTGCCTGGAGAGGACTAGCGGGGCTTAGCACAGATACGCAGTATTTT.

The chain recombines TRBV6-2 or TRBV6-3 with TRBJ1-3, with TRBD1 identical over 12 bases. With V trimmed by 7 bases and J by 5 bases, 6 bases remained unmatched. The CDR3 sequence is 15 residues long. CDR1 and CDR2 (germline): MNHEY, SVGEGT. CDR3 sequence (DNA): TGTGCCAGCACCGAGGGGACAGGGGGCAGAAACACCATATATTTT. This gives the protein CASTEGTGGRNTIYF.